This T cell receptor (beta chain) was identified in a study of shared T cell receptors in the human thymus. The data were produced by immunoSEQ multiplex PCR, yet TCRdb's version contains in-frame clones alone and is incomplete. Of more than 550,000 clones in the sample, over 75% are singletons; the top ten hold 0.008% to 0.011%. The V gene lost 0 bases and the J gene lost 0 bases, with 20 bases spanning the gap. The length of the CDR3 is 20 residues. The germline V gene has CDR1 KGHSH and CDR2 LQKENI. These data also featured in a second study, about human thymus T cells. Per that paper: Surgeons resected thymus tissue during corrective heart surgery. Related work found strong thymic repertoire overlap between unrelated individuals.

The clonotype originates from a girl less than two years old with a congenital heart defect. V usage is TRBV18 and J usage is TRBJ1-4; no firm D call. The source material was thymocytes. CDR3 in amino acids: CASSPPSAVTKFATNEKLFF. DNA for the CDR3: TGTGCCAGCTCACCACCGAGTGCGGTAACCAAATTTGCAACTAATGAAAAACTGTTTTTT.